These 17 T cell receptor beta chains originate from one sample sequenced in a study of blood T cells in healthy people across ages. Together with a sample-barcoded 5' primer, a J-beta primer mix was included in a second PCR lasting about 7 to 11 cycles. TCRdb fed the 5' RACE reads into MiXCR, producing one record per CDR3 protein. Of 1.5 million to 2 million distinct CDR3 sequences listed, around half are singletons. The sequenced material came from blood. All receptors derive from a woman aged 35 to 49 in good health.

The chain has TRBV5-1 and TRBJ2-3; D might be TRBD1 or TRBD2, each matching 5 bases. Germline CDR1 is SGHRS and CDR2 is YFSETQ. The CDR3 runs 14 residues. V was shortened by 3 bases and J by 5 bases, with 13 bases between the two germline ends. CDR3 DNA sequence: TGCGCCAGCAGCTCGGTGGGGGATGGAGATACGCAGTATTTT. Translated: CASSSVGDGDTQYF.

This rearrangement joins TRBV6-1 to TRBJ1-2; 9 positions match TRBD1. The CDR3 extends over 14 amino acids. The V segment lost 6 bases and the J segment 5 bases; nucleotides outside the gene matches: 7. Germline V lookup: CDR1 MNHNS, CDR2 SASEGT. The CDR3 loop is CASRLQGAPYGYTF. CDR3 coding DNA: TGTGCCAGCAGATTACAGGGGGCGCCGTATGGCTACACCTTC.

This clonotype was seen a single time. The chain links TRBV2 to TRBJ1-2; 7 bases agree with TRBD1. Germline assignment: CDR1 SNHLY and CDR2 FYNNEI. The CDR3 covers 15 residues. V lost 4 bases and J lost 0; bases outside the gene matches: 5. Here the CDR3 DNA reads TGTGCCAGCAGTGCTGATCAGGGGGCTAACTATGGCTACACCTTC. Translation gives CASSADQGANYGYTF.

Here the CDR3 DNA reads TGCAGCGTCTCAAAACCGGGACAGGGGGCCGGGGAGCTGTTTTTT. It yields the protein CSVSKPGQGAGELFF. The chain recombines TRBV29-1 with TRBJ2-2, with 11 bases lining up with TRBD1. V shed 6 bases and J 6 bases; nucleotides not matched to a gene: 9. The germline V gene encodes CDR1 SQVTM and CDR2 ANQGSEA. The CDR3 extends over 15 amino acids.

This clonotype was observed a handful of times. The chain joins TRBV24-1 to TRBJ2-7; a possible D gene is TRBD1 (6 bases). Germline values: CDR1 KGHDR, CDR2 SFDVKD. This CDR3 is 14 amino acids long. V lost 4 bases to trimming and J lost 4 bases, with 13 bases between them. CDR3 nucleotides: TGTGCCACCAGTGAGACAGGATCCCGTTACGAGCAGTACTTC. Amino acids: CATSETGSRYEQYF.

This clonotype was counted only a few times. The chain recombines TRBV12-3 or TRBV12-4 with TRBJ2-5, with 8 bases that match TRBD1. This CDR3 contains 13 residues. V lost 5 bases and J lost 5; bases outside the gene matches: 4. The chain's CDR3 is CASSTTGDETQYF. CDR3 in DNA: TGTGCCAGCAGTACGACAGGGGATGAGACCCAGTACTTC.

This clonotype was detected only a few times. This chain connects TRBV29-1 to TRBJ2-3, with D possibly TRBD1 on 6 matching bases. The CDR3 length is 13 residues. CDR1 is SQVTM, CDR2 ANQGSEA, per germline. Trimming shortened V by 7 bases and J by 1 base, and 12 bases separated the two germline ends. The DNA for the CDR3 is TGCAGCGCCCAGGGGTCTGGCACAGATACGCAGTATTTT. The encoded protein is CSAQGSGTDTQYF.

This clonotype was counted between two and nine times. CDR3 nucleotide sequence: TGCGCCAGCAGTAATCCGGGACAGGTCGGCTACGAGCAGTACTTC. This sequence encodes CASSNPGQVGYEQYF. The chain carries TRBV4-1 and TRBJ2-7, with 8 bases that match TRBD1. Looked up from germline, CDR1 is MGHRA and CDR2 is YSYEKL. The CDR3 length is 15 residues. With V trimmed by 6 bases and J by 3 bases, 10 bases remained unmatched.

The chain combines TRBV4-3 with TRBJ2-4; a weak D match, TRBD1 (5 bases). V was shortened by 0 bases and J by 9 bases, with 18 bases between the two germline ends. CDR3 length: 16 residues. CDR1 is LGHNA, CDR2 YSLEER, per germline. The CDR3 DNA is TGCGCCAGCAGCCAAGATAAGATCCAGGGCGTCTCCATTCAGTACTTC. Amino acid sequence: CASSQDKIQGVSIQYF.

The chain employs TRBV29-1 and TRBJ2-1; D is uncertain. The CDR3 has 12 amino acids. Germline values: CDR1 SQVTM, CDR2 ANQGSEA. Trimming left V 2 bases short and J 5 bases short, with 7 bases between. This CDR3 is CSVETPNNEQFF. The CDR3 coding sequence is TGCAGCGTTGAAACTCCAAACAATGAGCAGTTCTTC.

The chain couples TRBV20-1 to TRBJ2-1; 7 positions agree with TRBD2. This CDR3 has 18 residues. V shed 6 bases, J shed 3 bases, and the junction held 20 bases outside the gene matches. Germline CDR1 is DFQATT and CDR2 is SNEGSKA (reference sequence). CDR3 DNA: TGCAGTGCCCCCCGGATACGACATGGGGCGGGAGTCTACAATGAGCAGTTCTTC. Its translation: CSAPRIRHGAGVYNEQFF.

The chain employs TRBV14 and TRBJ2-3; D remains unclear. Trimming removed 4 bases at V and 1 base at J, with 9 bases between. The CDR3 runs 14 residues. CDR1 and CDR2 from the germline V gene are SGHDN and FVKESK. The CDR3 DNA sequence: TGTGCCAGCAGCCCCTACGAGGGCACAGATACGCAGTATTTT. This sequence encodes CASSPYEGTDTQYF. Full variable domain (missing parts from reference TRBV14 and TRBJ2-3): EAGVTQFPSHSVIEKGQTVTLRCDPISGHDNLYWYRRVMGKEIKFLLHFVKESKQDESGMPNNRFLAERTGGTYSTLKVQPAELEDSGVYFCASSPYEGTDTQYFGPGTRLTVL.

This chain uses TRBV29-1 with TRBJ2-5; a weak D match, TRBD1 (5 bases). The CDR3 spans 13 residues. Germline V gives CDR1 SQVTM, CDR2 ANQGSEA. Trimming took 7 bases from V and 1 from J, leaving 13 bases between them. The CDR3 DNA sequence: TGCAGCGCCGAACACGACAGCCAAGAGACCCAGTACTTC. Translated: CSAEHDSQETQYF.

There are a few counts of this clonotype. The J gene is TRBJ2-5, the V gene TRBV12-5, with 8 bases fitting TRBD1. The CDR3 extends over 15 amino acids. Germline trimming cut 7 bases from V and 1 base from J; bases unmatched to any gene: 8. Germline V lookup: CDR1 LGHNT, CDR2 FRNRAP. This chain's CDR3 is CASAPDRVTQETQYF. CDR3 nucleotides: TGTGCTAGTGCCCCGGACAGGGTTACCCAAGAGACCCAGTACTTC.

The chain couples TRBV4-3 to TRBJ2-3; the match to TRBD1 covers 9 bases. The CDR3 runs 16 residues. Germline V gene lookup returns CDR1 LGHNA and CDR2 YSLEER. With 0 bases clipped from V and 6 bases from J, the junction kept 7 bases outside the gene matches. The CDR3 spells CASSQDSGQGVDTQYF. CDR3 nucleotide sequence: TGCGCCAGCAGCCAAGATTCGGGACAGGGCGTGGATACGCAGTATTTT.

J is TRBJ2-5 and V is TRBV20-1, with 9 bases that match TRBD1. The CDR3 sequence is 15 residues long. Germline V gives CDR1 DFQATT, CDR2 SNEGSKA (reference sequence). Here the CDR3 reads CRPFPGQGNQETQYF. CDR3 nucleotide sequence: TGCAGGCCCTTCCCGGGACAGGGAAACCAAGAGACCCAGTACTTC.

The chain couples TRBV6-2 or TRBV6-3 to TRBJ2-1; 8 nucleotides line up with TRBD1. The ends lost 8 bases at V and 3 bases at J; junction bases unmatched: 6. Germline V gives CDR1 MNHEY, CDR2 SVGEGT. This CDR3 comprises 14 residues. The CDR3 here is CASGRTGSYNEQFF. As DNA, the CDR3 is TGTGCCAGCGGTCGGACAGGGAGCTACAATGAGCAGTTCTTC.